This TCR beta chain comes out of a study of T cell responses to AZD1222 COVID-19 vaccine. Only in-frame clones appear in the TCRdb table, and some are missing; sequencing was by immunoSEQ multiplex PCR. The table shows fewer than 85,000 clones, with about nine tenths occurring only once. Study-wide points: The study found vaccine-associated CD4 TCRs spanning spike, dominant at 160-218 and 743-854. Among those given AZD1222, only five or six were seropositive at baseline. The donor cohort was predominantly white British with a female majority, and clonal diversity may have been underestimated. Researchers took repertoire samples only after the peak T cell response had come.

On this clone itself: Antigen: not known.

The clonotype was recovered from an adult who received the AZD1222 COVID-19 vaccine. The sequencing here drew on peripheral blood, taken 28 days after the second AZD1222 dose.

The CDR3 nucleotides are TGCAGTGCTAGAGATTGGCAGTCCCAGCATTTT. Encoded protein: CSARDWQSQHF. The chain has TRBV20-1 and TRBJ1-5; D ambiguous. The ends were cut back, 0 bases at V and 11 bases at J, with 8 bases in the middle. CDR1 is DFQATT, CDR2 SNEGSKA, per germline (reference sequence). The length of the CDR3 is 11 residues.